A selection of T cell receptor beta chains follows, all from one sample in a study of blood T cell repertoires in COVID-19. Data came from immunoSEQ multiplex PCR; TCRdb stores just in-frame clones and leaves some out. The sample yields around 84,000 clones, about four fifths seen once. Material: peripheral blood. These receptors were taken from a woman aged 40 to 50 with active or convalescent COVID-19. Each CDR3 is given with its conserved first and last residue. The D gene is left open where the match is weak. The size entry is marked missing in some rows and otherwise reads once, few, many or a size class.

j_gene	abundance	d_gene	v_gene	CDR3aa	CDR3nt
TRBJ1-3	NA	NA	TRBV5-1	CASSFAGGDTIYF	TGCGCCAGCAGCTTTGCAGGAGGAGACACCATATATTTT
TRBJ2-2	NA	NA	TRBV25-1	CASRTTGWQTNTGELFF	TGTGCCAGCAGAACCACGGGATGGCAGACGAACACCGGGGAGCTGTTTTTT
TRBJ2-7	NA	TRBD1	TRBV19	CASSIGTGYGEQYF	TGTGCCAGTAGTATCGGGACAGGGTATGGAGAGCAGTACTTC
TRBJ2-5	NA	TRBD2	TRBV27	CASSPTSGSQETQYF	TGTGCCAGCAGTCCAACTAGCGGGAGCCAAGAGACCCAGTACTTC
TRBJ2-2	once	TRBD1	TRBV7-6	CASSAGGTANTGELFF	TGTGCCAGCAGCGCAGGGGGAACCGCGAACACCGGGGAGCTGTTTTTT
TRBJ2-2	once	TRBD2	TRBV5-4	CASSSPGTSGTYGELFF	TGTGCCAGCAGCTCCCCTGGGACTAGCGGGACCTACGGGGAGCTGTTTTTT
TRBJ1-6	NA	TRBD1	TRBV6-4	CASSEGQGGSPLHF	TGTGCCAGCAGTGAGGGACAGGGTGGTTCACCCCTCCACTTT
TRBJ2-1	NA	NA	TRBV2	CASIHQLAPYNEQFF	TGTGCCAGCATTCATCAACTAGCTCCTTACAATGAGCAGTTCTTC
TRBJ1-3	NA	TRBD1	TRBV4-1	CASSHEWTGTGNTIYF	TGCGCCAGCAGCCACGAATGGACAGGGACTGGAAACACCATATATTTT
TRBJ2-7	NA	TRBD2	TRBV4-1	CASSQVSGGGSYEQYF	TGCGCCAGCAGCCAAGTATCGGGGGGGGGCTCCTACGAGCAGTACTTC
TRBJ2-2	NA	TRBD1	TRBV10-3	CAISGDRANTGELFF	TGTGCCATCAGTGGGGACAGGGCGAACACCGGGGAGCTGTTTTTT
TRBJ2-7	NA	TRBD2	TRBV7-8	CASSLGGGLAGLGQYF	TGTGCCAGCAGCTTAGGCGGGGGACTAGCGGGCTTAGGGCAGTACTTC
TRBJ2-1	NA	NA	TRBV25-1	CASNTSTPSNEQFF	TGTGCCAGCAATACAAGCACTCCTAGCAATGAGCAGTTCTTC
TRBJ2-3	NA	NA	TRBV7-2	CASSLVGGASTDTQYF	TGTGCCAGCAGCCTAGTGGGGGGGGCCAGCACAGATACGCAGTATTTT
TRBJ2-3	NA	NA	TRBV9	CASTRDFSTDTQYF	TGTGCCAGCACCCGGGACTTCTCCACAGATACGCAGTATTTT
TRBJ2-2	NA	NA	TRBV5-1	CASSLGIGFTGELFF	TGCGCCAGCAGCTTGGGAATCGGTTTCACCGGGGAGCTGTTTTTT
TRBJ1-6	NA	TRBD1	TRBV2	CASRRDRDSNSPLHF	TGTGCCAGCAGACGAGACAGGGATAGTAATTCACCCCTCCACTTT
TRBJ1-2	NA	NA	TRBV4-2	CASSPQGLDGYTF	TGTGCCAGCAGCCCTCAGGGGCTAGATGGCTACACCTTC
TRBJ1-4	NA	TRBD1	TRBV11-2	CASSKQGNEKLFF	TGTGCCAGCAGCAAACAGGGGAATGAAAAACTGTTTTTT
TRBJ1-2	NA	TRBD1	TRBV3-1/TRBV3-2	CASSQGQGYGYTF	TGTGCCAGCAGCCAAGGACAGGGTTACGGCTACACCTTC
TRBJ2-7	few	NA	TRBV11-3	CASSLEERRSYEQYF	TGTGCCAGCAGCTTAGAAGAAAGGCGGAGCTACGAGCAGTACTTC
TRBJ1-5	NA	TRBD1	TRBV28	CASTSVDRVINQPQHF	TGTGCCAGCACCTCCGTCGACAGGGTCATTAATCAGCCCCAGCATTTT
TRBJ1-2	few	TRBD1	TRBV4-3	CASSHFLTGEYGYTF	TGCGCCAGCAGCCATTTCTTGACAGGGGAATATGGCTACACCTTC